This is a list of T cell receptor beta chains from one sample in a study of blood T cell repertoires in COVID-19. Method: immunoSEQ multiplex PCR; TCRdb's copy keeps in-frame clones and lacks some. Of 55,000 to 85,000 clones listed, around 79% are singletons. Sequenced: peripheral blood. Receptors originate from a man in his 60s with active or convalescent COVID-19. Each CDR3 is given with its conserved first and last residue. D genes are given only for firm matches. Expanded clones are given a class, and other clones once, few, many or no size at all.

V gene	clone size	J gene	D gene	CDR3 protein	CDR3 DNA
TRBV28	-	TRBJ1-5	TRBD1	CASTQGQFAPQHF	TGTGCCAGCACCCAGGGACAGTTCGCGCCCCAGCATTTT
TRBV24-1	-	TRBJ2-6	TRBD1	CATSDPRTGDSSGANVLTF	TGTGCCACCAGTGACCCTCGGACAGGGGATAGCTCTGGGGCCAACGTCCTGACTTTC
TRBV15	-	TRBJ2-2	-	CATSRLRNTGELFF	TGTGCCACCAGCAGACTGAGGAACACCGGGGAGCTGTTTTTT
TRBV10-1	-	TRBJ1-4	-	CASSRGPDEKLFF	TGCGCCAGCAGCAGGGGACCTGATGAAAAACTGTTTTTT
TRBV10-3	-	TRBJ1-5	-	CAISESRGDQPQHF	TGTGCCATCAGTGAGTCCAGGGGCGATCAGCCCCAGCATTTT
TRBV27	-	TRBJ2-1	-	CASSRLYNEQFF	TGTGCCAGCTCCCGACTCTACAATGAGCAGTTCTTC
TRBV7-6	-	TRBJ2-7	-	CASSLATRLVGDEQYF	TGTGCCAGCAGCTTAGCCACCCGACTAGTCGGGGACGAGCAGTACTTC
TRBV10-3	few	TRBJ2-6	TRBD2	CAISESGASGGYSGANVLTF	TGTGCCATCAGTGAGTCGGGCGCTAGCGGGGGGTACTCTGGGGCCAACGTCCTGACTTTC
TRBV4-2	-	TRBJ1-2	-	CASSQAIGANYGYTF	TGTGCCAGCAGCCAAGCAATAGGGGCTAACTATGGCTACACCTTC
TRBV19	-	TRBJ1-2	-	CASGTVEVYGYTF	TGTGCCAGTGGCACAGTGGAGGTATATGGCTACACCTTC
TRBV5-1	-	TRBJ1-2	-	CASSLGPGFIYGYTF	TGCGCCAGCAGCTTGGGCCCAGGGTTTATATATGGCTACACCTTC
TRBV4-3	few	TRBJ1-2	-	CASSPALSGFNYGYTF	TGCGCCAGCAGCCCGGCCCTCTCCGGGTTTAACTATGGCTACACCTTC
TRBV5-4	-	TRBJ1-2	-	CASSFLSGRGNYGYTF	TGTGCCAGCAGCTTTTTGTCGGGCAGGGGTAACTATGGCTACACCTTC
TRBV30	-	TRBJ1-3	-	CAWSVTGAGNTIYF	TGTGCCTGGAGTGTAACCGGGGCTGGAAACACCATATATTTT
TRBV6-7	once	TRBJ2-6	TRBD1	CASSLPTGGAGANVLTF	TGTGCCAGCAGTTTACCTACAGGGGGCGCTGGGGCCAACGTCCTGACTTTC
TRBV6-2/TRBV6-3	-	TRBJ2-1	-	CASSYSVDSSGNEQFF	TGTGCCAGCAGTTACTCGGTAGACTCCTCTGGGAATGAGCAGTTCTTC
TRBV18	-	TRBJ1-2	-	CASSFWAGPDGYTF	TGTGCCAGCTCATTTTGGGCAGGCCCGGATGGCTACACCTTC